The T cell receptor beta chain described here comes from a study of response to subunit inactivated influenza vaccine. From the RT-PCR reads, TCRdb called clonotypes with MiXCR, one entry per CDR3 protein. The table lists about 570,000 distinct CDR3 sequences, about 11% of them singletons. This CDR3 spans 15 amino acids. Germline lookup yields CDR1 DFQATT and CDR2 SNEGSKA (reference sequence). V lost 0 bases, J lost 4 bases, and 16 bases lay in between. Broader study findings: Few additional T cells are recruited per seasonal influenza vaccination, authors suggested.

This clonotype was observed a handful of times. What it recognizes is unknown. The rearrangement uses TRBV20-1 and TRBJ2-7, with a weak D call TRBD2 (6 bases). This receptor was taken from a man between 50 and 59 years old who received an inactivated influenza vaccine. This specimen was PBMCs from blood, taken on the day of vaccination. The CDR3 here is CSARDHAGRVYEQYF. The DNA of the CDR3 is TGCAGTGCTAGAGATCACGCGGGACGGGTTTACGAGCAGTACTTC.